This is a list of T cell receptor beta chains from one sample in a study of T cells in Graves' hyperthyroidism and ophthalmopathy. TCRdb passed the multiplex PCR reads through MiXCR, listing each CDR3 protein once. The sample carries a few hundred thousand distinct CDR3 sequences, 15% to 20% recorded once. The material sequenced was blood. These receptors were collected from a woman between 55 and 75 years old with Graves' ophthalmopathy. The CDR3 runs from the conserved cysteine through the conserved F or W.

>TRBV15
CATSKQGQTQREDTQYF
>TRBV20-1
CSARRESANEQFF
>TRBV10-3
CAISARDLGTQYF
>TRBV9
CASSPHMGTSGNTIYF
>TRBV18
CASSSKRTGTTGELFF
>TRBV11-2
CASSAAGTLNYGYTF
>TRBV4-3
CASSRHRGPRQPQHF
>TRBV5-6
CASSSGTGIPDTQYF
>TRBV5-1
CASSTGTDYTDTQYF
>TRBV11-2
CATRQGAHEQYF
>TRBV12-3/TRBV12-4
CASSLGRNYGYTF
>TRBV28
CASSLGPGQGQLEAFF
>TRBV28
CASTRTGGLYNEQFF
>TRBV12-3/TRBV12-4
CASSFWGRDTEAFF
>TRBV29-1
CSVDRDYEQYF
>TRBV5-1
CASSLGARDQPQHF
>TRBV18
CASSTRTGGSYNEQFF
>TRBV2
CASSEVSTTGELFF
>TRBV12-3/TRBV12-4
CASSSGPSTGELFF
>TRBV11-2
CASAGHLVLETQYF
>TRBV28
CASSLGSGRALGHNEQFF
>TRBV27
CASKKGAGNTIYF
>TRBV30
CAWSVAAQPQHF
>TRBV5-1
CASSLEGQKFYGYTF
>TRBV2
CARGWRETQYF
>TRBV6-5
CASSYVQGDGYTF
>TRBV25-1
CASSEYVGGTDTQYF
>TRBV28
CASSLQGGNDEQFF
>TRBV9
CASSVRGVAGGNTIYF
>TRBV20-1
CSGRTGNSPLHF
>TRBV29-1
CSVVTDRGRDTQYF
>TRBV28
CASSFLLAGAKNIQYF
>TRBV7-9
CASSLLGLAGNEQFF
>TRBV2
CASNSDDRVGGQYF
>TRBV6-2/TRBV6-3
CASSDYESLGDNEQFF
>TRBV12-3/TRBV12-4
CASTTQWGEAFF
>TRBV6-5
CASSYGGSGLPAFF
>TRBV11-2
CASSVGTGSLPLHF
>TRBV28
CVCGTGRRDTQYF
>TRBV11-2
CASSYRTGVTFF
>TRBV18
CASSPNSDSPLHF
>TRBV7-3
CASSLGTVPDTQYF
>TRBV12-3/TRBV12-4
CASSFLTGQPGPKRETQYF
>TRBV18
CASSPQNNYGYTF
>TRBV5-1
CASSATSGRVTDTQYF
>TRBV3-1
CASSLTGAGANVLTF
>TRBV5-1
CASSLSTAGDQETQYF
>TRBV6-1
CASTRVGADTQYF
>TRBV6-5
CASSYSGGGQGVAFF
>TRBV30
CAWSSGPSYGYTF
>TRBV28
CASSLGGGGHYSYEQYF
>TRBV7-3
CASSLGSTGADTQYF
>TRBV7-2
CASSRNMNTEAFF
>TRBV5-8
CASSLDGGLGKNIQYF
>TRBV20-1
CSAPLAGGWETQYF
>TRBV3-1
CASSQASGGYNEQFF
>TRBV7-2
CASSFRGSSYEQYF
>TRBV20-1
CSAGTWQNTEAFF
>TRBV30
CAWSIGSHGYTF